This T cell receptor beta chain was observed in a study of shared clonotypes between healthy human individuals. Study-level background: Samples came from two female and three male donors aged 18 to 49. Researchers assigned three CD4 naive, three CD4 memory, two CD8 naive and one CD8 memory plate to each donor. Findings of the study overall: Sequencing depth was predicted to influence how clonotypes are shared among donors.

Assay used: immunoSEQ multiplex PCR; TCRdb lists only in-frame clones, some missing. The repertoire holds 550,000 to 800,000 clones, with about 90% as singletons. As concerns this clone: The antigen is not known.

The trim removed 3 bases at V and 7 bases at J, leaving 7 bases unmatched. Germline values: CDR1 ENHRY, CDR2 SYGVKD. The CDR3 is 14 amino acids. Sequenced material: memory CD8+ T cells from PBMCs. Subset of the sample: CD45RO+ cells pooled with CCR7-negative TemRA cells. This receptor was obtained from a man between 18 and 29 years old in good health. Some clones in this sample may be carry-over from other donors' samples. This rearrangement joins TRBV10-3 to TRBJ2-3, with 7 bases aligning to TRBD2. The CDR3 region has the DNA TGTGCCATCAGTGATCCTGGGGAGGGGAATACGCAGTATTTT. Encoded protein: CAISDPGEGNTQYF.